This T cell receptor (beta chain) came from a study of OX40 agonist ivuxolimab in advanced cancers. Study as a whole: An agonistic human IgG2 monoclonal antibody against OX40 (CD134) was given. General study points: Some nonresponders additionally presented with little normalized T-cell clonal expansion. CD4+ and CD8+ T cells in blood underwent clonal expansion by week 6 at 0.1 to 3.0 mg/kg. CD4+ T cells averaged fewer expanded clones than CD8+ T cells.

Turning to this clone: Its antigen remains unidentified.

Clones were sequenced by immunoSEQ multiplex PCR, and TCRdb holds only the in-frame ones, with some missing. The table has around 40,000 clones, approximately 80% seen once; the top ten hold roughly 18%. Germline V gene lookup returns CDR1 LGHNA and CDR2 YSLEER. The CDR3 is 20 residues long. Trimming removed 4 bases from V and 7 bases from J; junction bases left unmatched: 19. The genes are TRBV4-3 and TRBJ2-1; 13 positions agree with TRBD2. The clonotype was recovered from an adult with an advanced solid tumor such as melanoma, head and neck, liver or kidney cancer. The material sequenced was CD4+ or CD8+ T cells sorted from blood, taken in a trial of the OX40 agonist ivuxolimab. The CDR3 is CASSPALAGGPDFVLNEQFF. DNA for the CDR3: TGCGCCAGCAGCCCCGCACTAGCGGGGGGGCCGGATTTTGTCTTGAATGAGCAGTTCTTC.